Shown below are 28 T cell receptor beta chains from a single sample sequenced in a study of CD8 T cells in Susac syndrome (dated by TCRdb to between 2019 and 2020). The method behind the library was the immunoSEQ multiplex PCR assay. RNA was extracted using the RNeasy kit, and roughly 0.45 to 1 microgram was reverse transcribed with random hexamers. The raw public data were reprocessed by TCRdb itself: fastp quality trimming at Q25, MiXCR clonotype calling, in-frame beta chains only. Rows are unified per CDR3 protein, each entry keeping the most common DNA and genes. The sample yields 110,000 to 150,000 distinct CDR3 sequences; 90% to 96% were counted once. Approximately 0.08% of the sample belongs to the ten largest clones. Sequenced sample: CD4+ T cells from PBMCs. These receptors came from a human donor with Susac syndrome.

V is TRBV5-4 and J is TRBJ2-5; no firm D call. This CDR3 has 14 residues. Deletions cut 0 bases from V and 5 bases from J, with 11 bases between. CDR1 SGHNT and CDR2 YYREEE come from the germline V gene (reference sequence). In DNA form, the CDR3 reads TGTGCCAGCAGCTTGGAAGGGATCGGGGAGACCCAGTACTTC. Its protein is CASSLEGIGETQYF. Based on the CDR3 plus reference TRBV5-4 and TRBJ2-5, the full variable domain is ETGVTQSPTHLIKTRGQQVTLRCSSQSGHNTVSWYQQALGQGPQFIFQYYREEENGRGNFPPRFSGLQFPNYSSELNVNALELDDSALYLCASSLEGIGETQYFGPGTRLLVL.

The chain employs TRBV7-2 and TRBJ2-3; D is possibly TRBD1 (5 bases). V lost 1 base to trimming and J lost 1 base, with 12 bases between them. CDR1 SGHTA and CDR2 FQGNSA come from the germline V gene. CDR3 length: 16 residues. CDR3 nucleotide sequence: TGTGCCAGCAGCTTAGGGGGCCGGGTGGGCACAGATACGCAGTATTTT. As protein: CASSLGGRVGTDTQYF. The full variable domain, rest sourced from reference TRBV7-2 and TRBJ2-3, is GAGVSQSPSNKVTEKGKDVELRCDPISGHTALYWYRQSLGQGLEFLIYFQGNSAPDKSGLPSDRFSAERTGGSVSTLTIQRTQQEDSAVYLCASSLGGRVGTDTQYFGPGTRLTVL.

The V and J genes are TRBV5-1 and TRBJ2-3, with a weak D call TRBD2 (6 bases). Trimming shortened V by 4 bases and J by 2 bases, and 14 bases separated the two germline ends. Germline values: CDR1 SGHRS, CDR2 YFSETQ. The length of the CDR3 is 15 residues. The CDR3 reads CASSSTGLLTDTQYF. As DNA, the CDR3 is TGCGCCAGCAGCAGTACGGGACTCCTCACAGATACGCAGTATTTT.

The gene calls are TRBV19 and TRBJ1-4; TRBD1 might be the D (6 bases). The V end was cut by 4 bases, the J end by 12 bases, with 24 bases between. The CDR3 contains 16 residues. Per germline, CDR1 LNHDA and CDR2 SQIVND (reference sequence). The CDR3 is CASSNPDSRGPWELFF. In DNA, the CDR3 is TGTGCCAGTAGTAATCCGGACAGTAGGGGCCCATGGGAACTGTTTTTT.

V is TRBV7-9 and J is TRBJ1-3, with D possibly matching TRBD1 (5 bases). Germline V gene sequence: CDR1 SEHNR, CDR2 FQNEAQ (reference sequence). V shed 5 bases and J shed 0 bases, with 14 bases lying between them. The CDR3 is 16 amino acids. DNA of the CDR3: TGTGCCAGCAGCCAGATGCTAGGGGTCTCTGGAAACACCATATATTTT. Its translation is CASSQMLGVSGNTIYF.

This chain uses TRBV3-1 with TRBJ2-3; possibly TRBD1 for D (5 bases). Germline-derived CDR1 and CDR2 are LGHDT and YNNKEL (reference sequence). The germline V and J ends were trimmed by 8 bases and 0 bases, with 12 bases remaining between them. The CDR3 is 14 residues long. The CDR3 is CASGRQSSTDTQYF. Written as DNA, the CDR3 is TGTGCCAGCGGTCGACAGTCTAGCACAGATACGCAGTATTTT.

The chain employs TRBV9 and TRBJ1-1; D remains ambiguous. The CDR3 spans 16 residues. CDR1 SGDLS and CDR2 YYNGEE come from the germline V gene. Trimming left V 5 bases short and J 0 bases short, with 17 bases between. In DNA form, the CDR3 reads TGTGCCAGCAGTCGCCTGATGCAGACGATGAACACTGAAGCTTTCTTT. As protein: CASSRLMQTMNTEAFF.

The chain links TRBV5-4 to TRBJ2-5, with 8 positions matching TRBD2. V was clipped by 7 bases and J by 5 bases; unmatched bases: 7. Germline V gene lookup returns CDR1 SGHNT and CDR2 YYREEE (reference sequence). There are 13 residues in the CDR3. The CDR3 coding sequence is TGTGCCAGCCGCACTTCGGGGGGGGAGACCCAGTACTTC. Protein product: CASRTSGGETQYF. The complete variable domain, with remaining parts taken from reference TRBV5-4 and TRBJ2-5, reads ETGVTQSPTHLIKTRGQQVTLRCSSQSGHNTVSWYQQALGQGPQFIFQYYREEENGRGNFPPRFSGLQFPNYSSELNVNALELDDSALYLCASRTSGGETQYFGPGTRLLVL.

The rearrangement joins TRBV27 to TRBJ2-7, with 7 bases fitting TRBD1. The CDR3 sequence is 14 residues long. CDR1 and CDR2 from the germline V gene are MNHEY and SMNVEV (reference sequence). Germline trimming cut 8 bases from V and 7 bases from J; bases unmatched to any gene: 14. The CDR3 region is CASSLRDRALEQYF. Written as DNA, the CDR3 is TGTGCCAGCTCTCTCCGAGACAGGGCTCTTGAGCAGTACTTC.

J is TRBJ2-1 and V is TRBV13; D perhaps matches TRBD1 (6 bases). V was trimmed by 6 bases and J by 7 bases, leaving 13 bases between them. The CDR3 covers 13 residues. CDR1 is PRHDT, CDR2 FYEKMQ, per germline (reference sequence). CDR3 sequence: CASSYRTENEQFF. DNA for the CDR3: TGTGCCAGCAGTTATCGGACAGAGAATGAGCAGTTCTTC.

The CDR3 sequence is CASSQPGQGDLQETQYF. DNA for the CDR3: TGTGCCAGCAGCCAACCGGGACAGGGAGACCTACAAGAGACCCAGTACTTC. The chain uses TRBV4-2 and TRBJ2-5; 9 bases line up with TRBD1. The germline CDR1 and CDR2 sequences are LGHNA and YNFKEQ. V was clipped by 2 bases and J by 2 bases; unmatched bases: 9. The CDR3 spans 17 residues.

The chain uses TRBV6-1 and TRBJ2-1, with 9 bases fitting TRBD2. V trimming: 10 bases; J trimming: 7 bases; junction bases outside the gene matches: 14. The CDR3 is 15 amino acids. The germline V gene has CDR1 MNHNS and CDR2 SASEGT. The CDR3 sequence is CAIWGSSGKLNEQFF. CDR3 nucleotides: TGTGCCATCTGGGGGTCTAGCGGGAAGTTGAATGAGCAGTTCTTC.

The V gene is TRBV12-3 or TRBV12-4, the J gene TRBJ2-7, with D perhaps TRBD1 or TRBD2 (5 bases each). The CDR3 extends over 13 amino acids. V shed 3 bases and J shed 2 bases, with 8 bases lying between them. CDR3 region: CASSFEGPYEQYF. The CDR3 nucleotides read TGTGCCAGCAGTTTTGAGGGGCCCTACGAGCAGTACTTC.

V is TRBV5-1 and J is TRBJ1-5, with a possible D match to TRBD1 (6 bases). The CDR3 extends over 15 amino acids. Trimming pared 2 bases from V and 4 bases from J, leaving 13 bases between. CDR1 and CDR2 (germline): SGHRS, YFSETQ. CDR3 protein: CASSFRQVLNQPQHF. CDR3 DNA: TGCGCCAGCAGCTTCAGACAGGTTCTAAATCAGCCCCAGCATTTT.

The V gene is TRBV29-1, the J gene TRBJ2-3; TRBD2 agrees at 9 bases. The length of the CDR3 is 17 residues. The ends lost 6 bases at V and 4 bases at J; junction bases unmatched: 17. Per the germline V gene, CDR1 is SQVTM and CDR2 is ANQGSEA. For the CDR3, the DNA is TGCAGCGTGGGGTCAGGGGGGGCTAGCGGGACAGCAGATACGCAGTATTTT. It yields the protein CSVGSGGASGTADTQYF.

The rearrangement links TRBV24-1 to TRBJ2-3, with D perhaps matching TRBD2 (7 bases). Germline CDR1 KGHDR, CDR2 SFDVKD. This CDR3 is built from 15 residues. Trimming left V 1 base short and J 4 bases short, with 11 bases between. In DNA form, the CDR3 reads TGTGCCACCAGTGATTTTGGGGGGGCCTCAGATACGCAGTATTTT. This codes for CATSDFGGASDTQYF.

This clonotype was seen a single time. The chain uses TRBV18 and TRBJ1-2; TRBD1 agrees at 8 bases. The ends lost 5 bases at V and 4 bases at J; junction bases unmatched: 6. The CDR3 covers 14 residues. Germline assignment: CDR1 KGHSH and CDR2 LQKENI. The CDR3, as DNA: TGTGCCAGCTCATCACAGGGGGAGGCCTATGGCTACACCTTC. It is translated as CASSSQGEAYGYTF.

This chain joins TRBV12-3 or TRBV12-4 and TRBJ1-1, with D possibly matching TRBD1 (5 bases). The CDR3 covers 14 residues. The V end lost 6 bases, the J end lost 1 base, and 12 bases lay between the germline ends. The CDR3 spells CASSLRARNTEAFF. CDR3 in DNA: TGTGCCAGCAGCCTCAGGGCTCGGAACACTGAAGCTTTCTTT.

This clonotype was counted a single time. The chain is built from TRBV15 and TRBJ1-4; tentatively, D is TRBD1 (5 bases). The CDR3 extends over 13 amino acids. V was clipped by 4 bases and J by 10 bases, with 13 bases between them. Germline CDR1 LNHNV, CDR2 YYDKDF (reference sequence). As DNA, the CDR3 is TGTGCCACCAGCAAAGAGGACGGGGGAAAACTGTTTTTT. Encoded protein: CATSKEDGGKLFF.

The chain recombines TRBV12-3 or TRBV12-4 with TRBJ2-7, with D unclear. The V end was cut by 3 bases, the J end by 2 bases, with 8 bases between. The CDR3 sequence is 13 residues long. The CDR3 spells CASSLFGTYEQYF. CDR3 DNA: TGTGCCAGCAGTTTGTTCGGAACCTACGAGCAGTACTTC.

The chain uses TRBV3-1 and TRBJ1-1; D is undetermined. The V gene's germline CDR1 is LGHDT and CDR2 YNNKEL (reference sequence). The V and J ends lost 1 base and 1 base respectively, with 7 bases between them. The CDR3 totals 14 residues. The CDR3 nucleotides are TGTGCCAGCAGCCAAGCAGGACCGAACACTGAAGCTTTCTTT. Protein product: CASSQAGPNTEAFF.

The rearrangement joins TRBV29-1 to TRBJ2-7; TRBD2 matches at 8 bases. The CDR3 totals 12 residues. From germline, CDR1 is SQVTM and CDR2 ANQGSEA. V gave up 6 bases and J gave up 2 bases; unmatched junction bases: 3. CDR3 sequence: CSVAGLAYEQYF. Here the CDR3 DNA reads TGCAGCGTGGCGGGACTAGCCTACGAGCAGTACTTC.

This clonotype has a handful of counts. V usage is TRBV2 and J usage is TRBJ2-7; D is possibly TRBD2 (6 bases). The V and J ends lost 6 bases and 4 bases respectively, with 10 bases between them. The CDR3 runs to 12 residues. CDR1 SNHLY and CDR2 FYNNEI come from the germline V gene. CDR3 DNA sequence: TGTGCCAGCAGGGGGGGTGGATACGAGCAGTACTTC. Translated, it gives CASRGGGYEQYF.

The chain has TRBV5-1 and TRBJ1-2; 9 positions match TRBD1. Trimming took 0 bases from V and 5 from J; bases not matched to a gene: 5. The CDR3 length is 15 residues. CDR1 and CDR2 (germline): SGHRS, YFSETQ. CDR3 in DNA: TGCGCCAGCAGCTTGGCCGGGGGACAGGGATATGGCTACACCTTC. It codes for CASSLAGGQGYGYTF.

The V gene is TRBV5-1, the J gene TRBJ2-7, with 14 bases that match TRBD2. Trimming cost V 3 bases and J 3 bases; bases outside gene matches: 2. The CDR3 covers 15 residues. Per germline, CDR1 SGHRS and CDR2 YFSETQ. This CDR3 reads CASSWGTSGGYEQYF. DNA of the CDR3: TGCGCCAGCAGCTGGGGGACTAGCGGGGGCTACGAGCAGTACTTC.

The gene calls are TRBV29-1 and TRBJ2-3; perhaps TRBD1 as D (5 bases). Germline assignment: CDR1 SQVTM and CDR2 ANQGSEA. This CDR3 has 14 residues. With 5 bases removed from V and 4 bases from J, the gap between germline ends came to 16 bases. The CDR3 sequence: CSVLKGLGADTQYF. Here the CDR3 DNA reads TGCAGCGTTCTCAAAGGTTTAGGGGCAGATACGCAGTATTTT.

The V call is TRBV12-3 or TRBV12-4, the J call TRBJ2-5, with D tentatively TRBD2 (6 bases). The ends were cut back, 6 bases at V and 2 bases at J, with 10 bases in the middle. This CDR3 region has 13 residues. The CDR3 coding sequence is TGTGCCAGCAGCCACGGGACTCAAGAGACCCAGTACTTC. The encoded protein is CASSHGTQETQYF.

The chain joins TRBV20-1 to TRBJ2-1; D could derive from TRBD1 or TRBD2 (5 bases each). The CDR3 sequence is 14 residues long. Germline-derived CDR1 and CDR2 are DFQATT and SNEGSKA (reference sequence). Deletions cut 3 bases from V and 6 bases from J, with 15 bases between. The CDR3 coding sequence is TGCAGTGCTAGCCGCCGGGACCCCTCCAATGAGCAGTTCTTC. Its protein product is CSASRRDPSNEQFF.